The T cell receptor beta chain under discussion was sequenced for a study of long-term antiretroviral therapy in people with HIV. Germline values: CDR1 LNHDA, CDR2 SQIVND (reference sequence). J was trimmed by 0 bases and V by 8 bases; bases with no gene match: 8. The CDR3 consists of 15 residues. It was version v3.0 of the immunoSEQ assay that was run at survey level. Only in-frame clones appear in the TCRdb table, and some are missing; sequencing was by immunoSEQ multiplex PCR. Of some 43,000 clones listed, around nine tenths were seen once; the top ten hold around 5%. Sequenced material: unsorted PBMCs, taken 0.1 years before starting antiretroviral therapy. V usage is TRBV19 and J usage is TRBJ2-3; 7 positions agree with TRBD2. The sequence derives from a woman aged 45-60 years with HIV. CDR3 sequence reads: CASDGGTKSTDTQYF. CDR3 bases: TGTGCCAGTGACGGGGGGACCAAGAGCACAGATACGCAGTATTTT.